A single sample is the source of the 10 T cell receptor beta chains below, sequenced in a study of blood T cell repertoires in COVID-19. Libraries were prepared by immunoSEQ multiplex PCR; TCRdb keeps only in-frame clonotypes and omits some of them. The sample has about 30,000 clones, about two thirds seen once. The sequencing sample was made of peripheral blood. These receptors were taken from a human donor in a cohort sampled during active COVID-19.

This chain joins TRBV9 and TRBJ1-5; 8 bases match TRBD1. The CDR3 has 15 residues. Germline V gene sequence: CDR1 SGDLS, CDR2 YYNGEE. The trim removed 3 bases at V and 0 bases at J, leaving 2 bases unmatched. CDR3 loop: CASSGGTGSNQPQHF. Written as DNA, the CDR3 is TGTGCCAGCAGCGGAGGGACAGGTAGCAATCAGCCCCAGCATTTT.

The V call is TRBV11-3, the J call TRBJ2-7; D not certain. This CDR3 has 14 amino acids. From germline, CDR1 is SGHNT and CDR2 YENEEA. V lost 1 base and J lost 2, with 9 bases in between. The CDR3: CASSLGPRTYEQYF. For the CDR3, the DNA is TGTGCCAGCAGCTTAGGCCCCAGGACCTACGAGCAGTACTTC.

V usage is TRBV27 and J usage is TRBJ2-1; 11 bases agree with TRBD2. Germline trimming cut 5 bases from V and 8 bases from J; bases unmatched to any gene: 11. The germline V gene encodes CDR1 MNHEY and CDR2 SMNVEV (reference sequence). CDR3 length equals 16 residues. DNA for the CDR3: TGTGCCAGCAGTCCAACCACCGGGACTAGCGGCGATGAGCAGTTCTTC. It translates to CASSPTTGTSGDEQFF.

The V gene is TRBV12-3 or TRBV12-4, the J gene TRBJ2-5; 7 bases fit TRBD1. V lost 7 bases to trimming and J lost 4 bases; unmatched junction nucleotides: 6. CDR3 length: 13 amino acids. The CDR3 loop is CASTSNRGETQYF. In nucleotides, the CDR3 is TGTGCCAGCACCTCCAACAGGGGAGAGACCCAGTACTTC.

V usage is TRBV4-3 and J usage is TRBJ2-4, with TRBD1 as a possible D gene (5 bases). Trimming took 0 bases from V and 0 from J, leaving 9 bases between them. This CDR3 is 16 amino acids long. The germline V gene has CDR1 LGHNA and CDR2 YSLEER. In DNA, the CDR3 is TGCGCCAGCAGCCAAGATCAGGGTTCAGCCAAAAACATTCAGTACTTC. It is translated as CASSQDQGSAKNIQYF.

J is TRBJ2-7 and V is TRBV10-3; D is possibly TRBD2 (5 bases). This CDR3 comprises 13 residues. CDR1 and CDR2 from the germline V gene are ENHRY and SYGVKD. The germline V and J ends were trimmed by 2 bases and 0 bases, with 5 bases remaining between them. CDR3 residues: CAISERGSYEQYF. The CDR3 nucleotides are TGTGCCATCAGTGAGCGGGGCTCCTACGAGCAGTACTTC.

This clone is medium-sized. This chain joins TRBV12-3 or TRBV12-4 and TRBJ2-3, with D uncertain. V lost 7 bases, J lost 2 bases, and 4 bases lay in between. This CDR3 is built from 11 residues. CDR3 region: CASTNTDTQYF. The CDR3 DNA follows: TGTGCCAGCACCAACACAGATACGCAGTATTTT.

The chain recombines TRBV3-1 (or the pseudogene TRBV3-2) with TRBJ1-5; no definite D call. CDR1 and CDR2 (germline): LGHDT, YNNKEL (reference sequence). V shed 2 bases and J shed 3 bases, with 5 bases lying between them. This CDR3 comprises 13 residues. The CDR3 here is CASSQSDNQPQHF. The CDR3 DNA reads TGTGCCAGCAGCCAATCAGACAATCAGCCCCAGCATTTT.

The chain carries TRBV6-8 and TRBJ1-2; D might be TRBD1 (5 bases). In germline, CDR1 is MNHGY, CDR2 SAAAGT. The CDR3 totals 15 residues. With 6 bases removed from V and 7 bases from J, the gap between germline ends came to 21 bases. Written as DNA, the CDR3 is TGTGCCAGCAGAACTCCGACAGTCGTAAGTGTTGGCTACACCTTC. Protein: CASRTPTVVSVGYTF.

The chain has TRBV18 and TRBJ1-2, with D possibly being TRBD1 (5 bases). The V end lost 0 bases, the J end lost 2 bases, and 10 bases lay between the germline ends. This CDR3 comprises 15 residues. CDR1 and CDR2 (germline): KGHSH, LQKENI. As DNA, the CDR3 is TGTGCCAGCTCACCACCCGGGGCGGGGAACTATGGCTACACCTTC. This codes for CASSPPGAGNYGYTF. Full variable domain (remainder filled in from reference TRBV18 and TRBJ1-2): NAGVMQNPRHLVRRRGQEARLRCSPMKGHSHVYWYRQLPEEGLKFMVYLQKENIIDESGMPKERFSAEFPKEGPSILRIQQVVRGDSAAYFCASSPPGAGNYGYTFGSGTRLTVV.